This is a list of T cell receptor beta chains from one sample in a study of blood T cell repertoires in COVID-19. Measured with immunoSEQ multiplex PCR; TCRdb has only the in-frame clones, and not every one. The data contain around 75,000 clones, 70% to 90% of them singletons. The sequenced sample consisted of peripheral blood. The receptor set was obtained from a man aged 65-85 years with active COVID-19. The CDR3 runs from the conserved cysteine through the conserved F or W. Fields, in order: J gene, D gene, V gene, clone size, CDR3 DNA, CDR3 protein. D genes are given only for firm matches. The size field is filled for only some rows; it gives once, few, many or a size class.

J: TRBJ1-5; D: TRBD1; V: TRBV28; size: .; DNA: TGTGCCAGCAGACCCTGGGACAGGGGGAGCGGGGTTAATCAGCCCCAGCATTTT; CDR3: CASRPWDRGSGVNQPQHF
J: TRBJ2-5; D: .; V: TRBV7-9; size: few; DNA: TGTGCCAGCAGCCCGGGGGAGACCCAGTACTTC; CDR3: CASSPGETQYF
J: TRBJ1-1; D: TRBD1; V: TRBV5-6; size: .; DNA: TGTGCCAGCAGCACGGGCGCAGGGGGCCTCATGAACACTGAAGCTTTCTTT; CDR3: CASSTGAGGLMNTEAFF
J: TRBJ2-7; D: .; V: TRBV12-5; size: .; DNA: TGTGCTAGTGGTCCCCGGGGGAGCTCCTACGAGCAGTACTTC; CDR3: CASGPRGSSYEQYF
J: TRBJ2-7; D: TRBD2; V: TRBV10-3; size: once; DNA: TGTGCCACCGAAGAACTAGCGGGAGCCGGGTACGAGCAGTACTTC; CDR3: CATEELAGAGYEQYF
J: TRBJ2-7; D: TRBD1; V: TRBV30; size: .; DNA: TGTGCCTGGAGTGTGGGCCCGGGACAGGCCTACGAGCAGTACTTC; CDR3: CAWSVGPGQAYEQYF
J: TRBJ2-1; D: TRBD1; V: TRBV4-3; size: .; DNA: TGCGCCAGCAGCCGAGGACAGGGGGGCCACAATGAGCAGTTCTTC; CDR3: CASSRGQGGHNEQFF
J: TRBJ2-3; D: .; V: TRBV13; size: .; DNA: TGTGCCAGCAGCTTAGCGGGTACAGATACGCAGTATTTT; CDR3: CASSLAGTDTQYF
J: TRBJ2-7; D: TRBD2; V: TRBV4-2; size: .; DNA: TGTGCCAGCAGCCCATGGGGGCTAGCGGGAGGCCTCCCGGGGGAGCAGTACTTC; CDR3: CASSPWGLAGGLPGEQYF
J: TRBJ2-1; D: TRBD2; V: TRBV7-2; size: .; DNA: TGTGCCAGCAGCCTCCAACTACTAGCGGGAGGGGTCAATGAGCAGTTCTTC; CDR3: CASSLQLLAGGVNEQFF
J: TRBJ2-5; D: TRBD1; V: TRBV6-5; size: .; DNA: TGTGCCAGCAGCCCAGGGGGGACCCAGTACTTC; CDR3: CASSPGGTQYF
J: TRBJ2-5; D: .; V: TRBV11-3; size: .; DNA: TGTGCCAGCAGCACCCCATGGGACCTAGGGGGAGAGACCCAGTACTTC; CDR3: CASSTPWDLGGETQYF
J: TRBJ1-5; D: .; V: TRBV7-2; size: few; DNA: TGTGCCAGCAGCCCCGGTGGGGGCGGTGCTGGGGCCCAGCATTTT; CDR3: CASSPGGGGAGAQHF
J: TRBJ2-7; D: TRBD2; V: TRBV19; size: .; DNA: TGTGCCAGCCGGGGAGGGGTCCTAGGGGAGCAGTACTTC; CDR3: CASRGGVLGEQYF
J: TRBJ2-7; D: .; V: TRBV28; size: .; DNA: TGTGCCACCAGGGGGGCCCCCGAGCAGTACTTC; CDR3: CATRGAPEQYF
J: TRBJ2-7; D: .; V: TRBV6-2/TRBV6-3; size: .; DNA: TGTGCCAGCAGCCCTGGAGGTATGGGAGAGCAGTACTTC; CDR3: CASSPGGMGEQYF
J: TRBJ2-3; D: .; V: TRBV27; size: .; DNA: TGTGCCAGCAGTCCCGGGGGTTTGGCGCAGTATTTT; CDR3: CASSPGGLAQYF
J: TRBJ2-5; D: .; V: TRBV29-1; size: .; DNA: TGCAGCGTCCCGACGACAGGAGGTCGGGGAAAAGAGACCCAGTACTTC; CDR3: CSVPTTGGRGKETQYF
J: TRBJ2-7; D: TRBD2; V: TRBV5-4; size: .; DNA: TGTGCCAGCAGCACACTAGCGGGAGTCGGGTACGAGCAGTACTTC; CDR3: CASSTLAGVGYEQYF
J: TRBJ2-3; D: TRBD2; V: TRBV7-2; size: .; DNA: TGTGCCAGCAGCCCCGGGACTAGCGGGCCCGTGGATACGCAGTATTTT; CDR3: CASSPGTSGPVDTQYF
J: TRBJ1-3; D: .; V: TRBV6-6; size: .; DNA: TGTGCCAGCAGCCCCGTGGGGGCTCCCTCTGGAAACACCATATATTTT; CDR3: CASSPVGAPSGNTIYF
J: TRBJ2-3; D: TRBD2; V: TRBV2; size: .; DNA: TGTGCCAGCGGAGAGACTAGCGGGACCCATACGCAGTATTTT; CDR3: CASGETSGTHTQYF
J: TRBJ2-2; D: TRBD1; V: TRBV11-1; size: .; DNA: TGTGCCAGCAGCCCACAGGGGTCGGACACCGGGGAGCTGTTTTTT; CDR3: CASSPQGSDTGELFF
J: TRBJ2-7; D: .; V: TRBV21-1; size: .; DNA: TGTGCCAGTGATCCGGGACAGGGAACTTACGAGCAGTACTTC; CDR3: CASDPGQGTYEQYF
J: TRBJ2-7; D: TRBD2; V: TRBV18; size: once; DNA: TGTGCCAGCTCACCCCCCGGGACTAGCGACTACGAGCAGTACTTC; CDR3: CASSPPGTSDYEQYF
J: TRBJ2-5; D: .; V: TRBV7-7; size: .; DNA: TGTGCTAGCCCTGCAGGGCCCACGGAGACCCAGTACTTC; CDR3: CASPAGPTETQYF
J: TRBJ1-1; D: .; V: TRBV18; size: .; DNA: TGTGCCAGCTCACCCCTGGCGGGGGCGGCTTTCTTT; CDR3: CASSPLAGAAFF
J: TRBJ2-1; D: TRBD2; V: TRBV27; size: once; DNA: TGTGCCAGCAGTCCGCGACTAGCGGGAGGGCACAATGAGCAGTTCTTC; CDR3: CASSPRLAGGHNEQFF
J: TRBJ2-1; D: .; V: TRBV28; size: .; DNA: TGTGCCAGCAGTTTGCGTGGGAGTGTCCACAATGAGCAGTTCTTC; CDR3: CASSLRGSVHNEQFF
J: TRBJ2-7; D: .; V: TRBV5-5; size: .; DNA: TGTGCCAGCAGCTTGGCCGGCGCGGGACCCACCTACGAGCAGTACTTC; CDR3: CASSLAGAGPTYEQYF
J: TRBJ2-3; D: TRBD2; V: TRBV3-1/TRBV3-2; size: .; DNA: TGTGCCAGCAGCCCCAGTAGCGGGAGTTCGGGGGATACGCAGTATTTT; CDR3: CASSPSSGSSGDTQYF
J: TRBJ1-2; D: .; V: TRBV24-1; size: .; DNA: TGTGCCACCAGTGGGGCCGCTGGGAACTATGGCTACACCTTC; CDR3: CATSGAAGNYGYTF
J: TRBJ2-7; D: .; V: TRBV9; size: .; DNA: TGTGCCAGCAGCGTAGCTTTGGAGGTGGGGGGAGAGCAGTACTTC; CDR3: CASSVALEVGGEQYF
J: TRBJ2-1; D: TRBD2; V: TRBV30; size: .; DNA: TGTGCCTGGAGTGTACTAGCGGAAAGCTCCTACAATGAGCAGTTCTTC; CDR3: CAWSVLAESSYNEQFF
J: TRBJ1-2; D: .; V: TRBV18; size: .; DNA: TGTGCCAGCTCACCGACGAAGGGCTCCGGTGGGGCAGGGGATTGGGCTTATGGCTACACCTTC; CDR3: CASSPTKGSGGAGDWAYGYTF
J: TRBJ2-1; D: TRBD1; V: TRBV4-3; size: .; DNA: TGCGCCAGCAGCCAAGCCAACAGGGGCAATGAGCAGTTCTTC; CDR3: CASSQANRGNEQFF
J: TRBJ2-7; D: .; V: TRBV10-3; size: .; DNA: TGTGCCATCAGCGACCCGGGGAGGGGGGGTGCCGAGCAGTACTTC; CDR3: CAISDPGRGGAEQYF